The 19 T cell receptor beta chains below all came from one sample that was sequenced in a study of cytomegalovirus exposure and HLA in healthy donors. A multiplex PCR was run with 60 Vbeta primers and 13 Jbeta primers. Data came from immunoSEQ multiplex PCR; TCRdb stores just in-frame clones and leaves some out. The table shows 200,000 or so clones, with 75% to 80% occurring only once. The sample was PBMCs. The source is a woman in her 30s in good health and CMV-seropositive.

The chain links TRBV5-6 to TRBJ2-7, with TRBD2 matching over 13 bases. The CDR3 runs to 19 residues. V shed 0 bases, J shed 2 bases, and the junction held 11 bases outside the gene matches. Per the germline V gene, CDR1 is SGHDT and CDR2 is YYEEEE. The CDR3 DNA is TGTGCCAGCAGCTTGGGGGGGGGACTAGCGGGGTTCTTGACCTACGAGCAGTACTTC. It yields the protein CASSLGGGLAGFLTYEQYF. Full variable domain (remainder filled in from reference TRBV5-6 and TRBJ2-7): DAGVTQSPTHLIKTRGQQVTLRCSPKSGHDTVSWYQQALGQGPQFIFQYYEEEERQRGNFPDRFSGHQFPNYSSELNVNALLLGDSALYLCASSLGGGLAGFLTYEQYFGPGTRLTVT.

The chain is built from TRBV5-8 and TRBJ1-3; D is perhaps TRBD1 (5 bases). Germline loops: CDR1 SGHTS, CDR2 YDEGEE. Trimming removed 3 bases from V and 4 bases from J, with 11 bases in between. CDR3 size: 14 residues. For the CDR3, the DNA is TGTGCCAGCAGCTCGGGGGTTCCGGGAAACACCATATATTTT. It yields the protein CASSSGVPGNTIYF.

The V gene is TRBV18, the J gene TRBJ2-3; 9 positions match TRBD2. This CDR3 spans 17 amino acids. V was pared by 3 bases and J by 1 base, with 8 bases of the junction left unmatched. Per the germline V gene, CDR1 is KGHSH and CDR2 is LQKENI. This chain's CDR3 is CASSPRGSSGGTDTQYF. The CDR3 DNA reads TGTGCCAGCTCACCCCGGGGGTCTAGCGGGGGCACAGATACGCAGTATTTT.

This rearrangement joins TRBV19 to TRBJ2-3, with D possibly being TRBD1 (6 bases). V was trimmed by 11 bases and J by 3 bases, leaving 24 bases between them. Germline lookup yields CDR1 LNHDA and CDR2 SQIVND (reference sequence). This CDR3 is 16 amino acids long. The CDR3 DNA sequence: TGTGCCGGACAACAGGGTTTGGTTTGCGAAACAGATACGCAGTATTTT. It translates to CAGQQGLVCETDTQYF.

This clone has a count of ten or more. The chain combines TRBV2 with TRBJ2-5; 7 nucleotides line up with TRBD2. The CDR3 loop spans 17 amino acids. The germline V gene encodes CDR1 SNHLY and CDR2 FYNNEI. V shed 6 bases and J 6 bases; nucleotides not matched to a gene: 19. CDR3 nucleotides: TGTGCCAGCAGGGGCCGCATGGGGGGGACCACGGGGAAGACCCAGTACTTC. Translated, it gives CASRGRMGGTTGKTQYF.

The chain has TRBV4-1 and TRBJ2-1; D is undetermined. This CDR3 spans 15 amino acids. Looked up from germline, CDR1 is MGHRA and CDR2 is YSYEKL. The V end lost 4 bases, the J end lost 0 bases, and 10 bases lay between the germline ends. This CDR3 reads CASSLRVSSYNEQFF. Here the CDR3 DNA reads TGCGCCAGCAGCCTCCGGGTCAGCTCCTACAATGAGCAGTTCTTC.

The rearrangement links TRBV5-1 to TRBJ2-1; TRBD2 matches 11 bases. V lost 0 bases and J lost 9; bases outside the gene matches: 8. CDR3 length: 16 residues. The germline CDR1 and CDR2 sequences are SGHRS and YFSETQ. The CDR3 region is CASSLAVAGGPGEQFF. CDR3 coding DNA: TGCGCCAGCAGCTTGGCTGTAGCGGGAGGGCCTGGTGAGCAGTTCTTC. The full variable domain, rest sourced from reference TRBV5-1 and TRBJ2-1, is KAGVTQTPRYLIKTRGQQVTLSCSPISGHRSVSWYQQTPGQGLQFLFEYFSETQRNKGNFPGRFSGRQFSNSRSEMNVSTLELGDSALYLCASSLAVAGGPGEQFFGPGTRLTVL.

This clone was observed a single time. The chain links TRBV7-2 to TRBJ2-3; D not resolved. Trimming removed 1 base at V and 2 bases at J, with 7 bases between. The CDR3 covers 14 residues. The germline gives CDR1 SGHTA, CDR2 FQGNSA. The CDR3 DNA follows: TGTGCCAGCAGCTTAGACAGAAACACAGATACGCAGTATTTT. Residues: CASSLDRNTDTQYF.

This clone showed up just a few times. V and J are TRBV4-1 and TRBJ1-2; D possibly corresponds to TRBD1 (6 bases). The V and J ends lost 0 bases and 8 bases respectively, with 16 bases between them. Germline V gene data show CDR1 as MGHRA and CDR2 as YSYEKL. CDR3 length: 15 residues. The CDR3 loop reads CASSQEAGVRQGYTF. The CDR3 DNA reads TGCGCCAGCAGCCAAGAGGCAGGGGTTAGGCAGGGCTACACCTTC.

The chain joins TRBV5-6 to TRBJ1-1, with D possibly TRBD1 on 6 matching bases. Germline loops: CDR1 SGHDT, CDR2 YYEEEE. The CDR3 runs to 15 residues. Trimming shortened V by 2 bases and J by 0 bases, and 11 bases separated the two germline ends. CDR3 loop: CASSFTRTVNTEAFF. The CDR3 DNA follows: TGTGCCAGCAGCTTTACCCGGACAGTGAACACTGAAGCTTTCTTT.

The chain couples TRBV2 to TRBJ2-1; D is undetermined. V lost 4 bases and J lost 9, with 13 bases in between. This CDR3 is built from 13 residues. From germline, CDR1 is SNHLY and CDR2 FYNNEI. CDR3 sequence: CASSVFAAIEQFF. CDR3 bases: TGTGCCAGCAGTGTTTTTGCGGCTATTGAGCAGTTCTTC.

The chain couples TRBV6-5 to TRBJ1-2, with TRBD1 as a possible D gene (5 bases). CDR1 is MNHEY, CDR2 SVGAGI, per germline. V shed 5 bases and J shed 5 bases, with 18 bases lying between them. CDR3 length: 15 amino acids. The CDR3 sequence is CASSSRDSVPYGYTF. DNA for the CDR3: TGTGCCAGCAGTAGCCGGGACTCGGTTCCGTATGGCTACACCTTC.

This clone was detected only once. V gene TRBV19 combines with J gene TRBJ1-5; TRBD1 aligns across 11 bases. Trimming removed 6 bases from V and 6 bases from J; junction bases left unmatched: 7. CDR3 length: 15 residues. The germline gives CDR1 LNHDA, CDR2 SQIVND (reference sequence). The CDR3 DNA reads TGTGCCAGTAGCCGGAGGACAGGGGGCGGTCAGCCCCAGCATTTT. Its protein product is CASSRRTGGGQPQHF.

The J gene is TRBJ1-5, the V gene TRBV19; 12 bases fit TRBD1. The junction had 11 bases not matched to a gene; V was cut back by 5 bases and J by 3 bases. The germline V gene encodes CDR1 LNHDA and CDR2 SQIVND (reference sequence). The CDR3 has 18 residues. The CDR3 DNA sequence: TGTGCCAGTAGTTCTTCACGCGGGACAGGGGGCTCCAATCAGCCCCAGCATTTT. Amino acid sequence: CASSSSRGTGGSNQPQHF.

The chain couples TRBV6-1 to TRBJ2-7, with D uncertain. Germline loops: CDR1 MNHNS, CDR2 SASEGT. CDR3 length: 11 residues. Trimming cost V 5 bases and J 5 bases, with 7 bases left between them. CDR3 residues: CASSFQNEQYF. The CDR3 DNA reads as TGTGCCAGCAGTTTTCAGAACGAGCAGTACTTC.

V is TRBV15 and J is TRBJ2-7, with D possibly being TRBD1 (5 bases). Germline CDR1 is LNHNV and CDR2 is YYDKDF (reference sequence). This CDR3 has 12 amino acids. With 8 bases removed from V and 2 bases from J, the gap between germline ends came to 10 bases. The CDR3 DNA reads TGTGCCACCTCTGCAGGGACCTACGAGCAGTACTTC. This gives the protein CATSAGTYEQYF.

The rearrangement joins TRBV6-1 to TRBJ1-2; weak D call: TRBD1 (6 bases). Germline V gives CDR1 MNHNS, CDR2 SASEGT. There are 14 residues in the CDR3. The V end lost 6 bases, the J end lost 4 bases, and 15 bases lay between the germline ends. The CDR3 loop is CASSVDRGPYGYTF. In DNA form, the CDR3 reads TGTGCCAGCAGCGTGGACAGAGGCCCCTATGGCTACACCTTC.

J is TRBJ2-7 and V is TRBV28, with a possible D match to TRBD1 (5 bases). Germline CDR1 reads MDHEN; CDR2 reads SYDVKM. V was shortened by 2 bases and J by 2 bases, with 13 bases between the two germline ends. This CDR3 is built from 15 residues. The CDR3 protein is CASSLVPDNPYEQYF. The CDR3 DNA follows: TGTGCCAGCAGTTTAGTCCCGGACAACCCCTACGAGCAGTACTTC.

This clone was seen just once. The J gene is TRBJ2-2, the V gene TRBV2; TRBD1 is a possible D gene (5 bases). The germline V and J ends were trimmed by 6 bases and 0 bases, with 8 bases remaining between them. This CDR3 region has 14 residues. Germline CDR1 and CDR2: SNHLY and FYNNEI. The CDR3 DNA sequence: TGTGCCAGCAGAGACAGCGCGAACACCGGGGAGCTGTTTTTT. Its protein product is CASRDSANTGELFF.